Following are 11 T cell receptor beta chains from one sample sequenced in a study of molecular identifiers for immune sequencing clone quantification. Each CDR3 protein is one row after TCRdb ran MiXCR on the PCR reads. The sample includes under 600,000 distinct CDR3 sequences, 25% of them seen just once. Sequencing was carried out using naive CD8+ T cells from blood, with Jurkat cell RNA spiked in. The sample's subset: FACS-sorted CD8+CD4-CCR7+CD45RA+ naive T cells. Receptors were obtained from a human donor in good health. Some libraries in this study had Jurkat cell RNA spiked in.

This clonotype was picked up many times. V gene TRBV6-5 combines with J gene TRBJ2-7; D gene ambiguous. This CDR3 region has 14 residues. The V gene lost 2 bases and the J gene lost 4 bases, with 12 bases spanning the gap. Germline CDR1 MNHEY, CDR2 SVGAGI. The CDR3 protein is CASSYESGVYEQYF. The CDR3 nucleotides are TGTGCCAGCAGTTACGAGTCTGGGGTATACGAGCAGTACTTC.

Note on this clonotype: A single base separates this from a much larger clone, so it may be a read error. V is TRBV11-2 and J is TRBJ2-3; 7 nucleotides match TRBD2. The CDR3 is 16 residues long. Per the germline V gene, CDR1 is SGHAT and CDR2 is FQNNGV. V gave up 4 bases and J gave up 3 bases; unmatched junction bases: 10. The CDR3 nucleotides are TGTGCCAGCAGCTCCCCGGACACGGGAGGAACAGATACGCAGTATTTT. It specifies CASSSPDTGGTDTQYF. Drawing the rest from reference TRBV11-2 and TRBJ2-3, the complete variable domain is EAGVAQSPRYKIIEKRQSVAFWCNPISGHATLYWYQQILGQGPKLLIQFQNNGVVDDSQLPKDRFSAERLKGVDSTLKIQPAKLEDSAVYLCASSSPDTGGTDTQYFGPGTRLTVL.

In this sample, this clonotype turned up many times. This chain connects TRBV12-3 or TRBV12-4 to TRBJ2-4, with D tentatively TRBD2 (5 bases). The CDR3 covers 15 residues. Trimming removed 3 bases at V and 1 base at J, with 10 bases between. In DNA form, the CDR3 reads TGTGCCAGCAGTTTCATGTCGGGGGCCAAAAACATTCAGTACTTC. This sequence encodes CASSFMSGAKNIQYF.

This clonotype was picked up many times. J is TRBJ2-6 and V is TRBV6-6; possible D gene TRBD2, 6 bases. CDR3 length: 17 amino acids. Deletions cut 2 bases from V and 3 bases from J, with 14 bases between. Germline CDR1 reads MNHNY; CDR2 reads SVGAGI (reference sequence). CDR3 sequence (DNA): TGTGCCAGCAGTTACAACCCCGGGAGCGTTGGGGCCAACGTCCTGACTTTC. Its translation: CASSYNPGSVGANVLTF.

The V gene is TRBV24-1, the J gene TRBJ2-3, with 7 bases fitting TRBD1. The CDR3 has 15 residues. J lost 0 bases, V lost 7 bases, and 6 bases had no gene match. From germline, CDR1 is KGHDR and CDR2 SFDVKD. CDR3 coding DNA: TGTGCCACCAGGGGGACAGATCCTAGCACAGATACGCAGTATTTT. Its protein is CATRGTDPSTDTQYF.

Notes on this clonotype: A much larger clone lies a single base off, so this may be a read error. V and J are TRBV20-1 and TRBJ2-7, with 7 bases fitting TRBD2. CDR1 is DFQATT and CDR2 is SNEGSKA in the germline V gene (reference sequence). The CDR3 contains 14 residues. As DNA, the CDR3 is TGCAGTGCTAAGGACGGGACTACCTCCGACGAGCAGTACTTC. This sequence encodes CSAKDGTTSDEQYF.

This clonotype was seen a handful of times. The chain links TRBV10-3 to TRBJ2-7; TRBD2 agrees at 7 bases. J lost 2 bases, V lost 3 bases, and 1 base had no gene match. CDR1 and CDR2 from the germline V gene are ENHRY and SYGVKD. CDR3 length equals 13 residues. As DNA, the CDR3 is TGTGCCATCAGTGATGGGGGGGCCTACGAGCAGTACTTC. Translating it yields CAISDGGAYEQYF.

The rearrangement links TRBV27 to TRBJ2-7; 8 bases align to TRBD2. The CDR3 is 12 residues long. Trimming removed 6 bases from V and 7 bases from J; junction bases left unmatched: 5. Germline-derived CDR1 and CDR2 are MNHEY and SMNVEV (reference sequence). The chain's CDR3 is CASRGLAWEQYF. In DNA, the CDR3 is TGTGCCAGCAGAGGACTAGCCTGGGAGCAGTACTTC.

This clonotype was seen a handful of times. The chain links TRBV4-3 to TRBJ2-7; 8 nucleotides agree with TRBD1. The trim removed 3 bases at V and 4 bases at J, leaving 5 bases unmatched. Germline loops: CDR1 LGHNA, CDR2 YSLEER. The CDR3 is 14 amino acids. This chain's CDR3 is CASSQGTGMYEQYF. CDR3 in DNA: TGCGCCAGCAGCCAGGGGACAGGAATGTACGAGCAGTACTTC.

In regard to this clonotype: The junction departs from the called germline gene at one end, perhaps through a read error. This rearrangement joins TRBV7-2 to TRBJ2-1; tentatively, D is TRBD1 (6 bases). The germline CDR1 and CDR2 sequences are SGHTA and FQGNSA. The CDR3 extends over 15 amino acids. The DNA for the CDR3 is TGTGCCAGCAGCTTATCTCTGGGGGCGGGCGATGAGCAGCTCTTC. Translation gives CASSLSLGAGDEQLF.

This clonotype was counted only a few times. This chain links TRBV28 with TRBJ2-7; 12 nucleotides agree with TRBD2. With 4 bases clipped from V and 4 bases from J, the junction kept 5 bases outside the gene matches. Germline assignment: CDR1 MDHEN and CDR2 SYDVKM. The CDR3 totals 15 residues. The CDR3 nucleotides read TGTGCCAGCAGTTCTCGACTAGCGGGAGATTACGAGCAGTACTTC. Translation: CASSSRLAGDYEQYF.